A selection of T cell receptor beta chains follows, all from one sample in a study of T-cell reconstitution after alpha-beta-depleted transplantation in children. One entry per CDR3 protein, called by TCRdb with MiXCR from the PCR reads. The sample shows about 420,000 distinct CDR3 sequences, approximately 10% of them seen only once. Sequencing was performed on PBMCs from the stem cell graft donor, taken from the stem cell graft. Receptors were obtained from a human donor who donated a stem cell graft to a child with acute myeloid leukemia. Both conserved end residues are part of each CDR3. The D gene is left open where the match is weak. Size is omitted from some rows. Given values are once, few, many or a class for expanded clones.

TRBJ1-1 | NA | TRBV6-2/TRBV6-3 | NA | CASSGQVNTEAFF | TGTGCCAGCAGCGGGCAGGTGAACACTGAAGCTTTCTTT
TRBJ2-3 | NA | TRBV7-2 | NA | CASSFRMGTDTQYF | TGTGCCAGCAGCTTTCGGATGGGCACAGATACGCAGTATTTT
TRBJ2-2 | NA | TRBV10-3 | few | CAISTTASANTGELFF | TGTGCCATCAGTACCACGGCTTCCGCGAACACCGGGGAGCTGTTTTTT
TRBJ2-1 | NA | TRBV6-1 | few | CASSEFGREYNEQFF | TGTGCCAGCAGTGAATTCGGCAGGGAATACAATGAGCAGTTCTTC
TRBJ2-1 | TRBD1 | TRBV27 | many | CASSPGQVSGEQFF | TGTGCCAGCAGTCCGGGACAGGTATCCGGTGAGCAGTTCTTC
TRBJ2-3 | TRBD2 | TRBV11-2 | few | CASRGLAGGRPTDTQYF | TGTGCCAGCAGGGGACTAGCGGGAGGGCGTCCCACAGATACGCAGTATTTT
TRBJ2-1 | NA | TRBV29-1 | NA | CSVAEGADTYNEQFF | TGCAGCGTTGCGGAGGGGGCGGATACCTACAATGAGCAGTTCTTC
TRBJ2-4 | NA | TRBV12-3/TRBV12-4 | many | CASSQARRIAKNIQYF | TGTGCCAGCAGTCAGGCCCGGAGAATTGCCAAAAACATTCAGTACTTC
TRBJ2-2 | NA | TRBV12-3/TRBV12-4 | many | CASSLVGGTNTGELFF | TGTGCCAGCAGTTTAGTGGGGGGAACGAACACCGGGGAGCTGTTTTTT
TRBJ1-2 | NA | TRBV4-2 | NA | CASSQGPHDGYTF | TGTGCCAGCAGCCAAGGGCCCCACGATGGCTACACCTTC
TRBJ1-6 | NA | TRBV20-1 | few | CSATMAGERGSPLHF | TGCAGTGCTACCATGGCGGGGGAAAGGGGCTCACCCCTCCACTTT
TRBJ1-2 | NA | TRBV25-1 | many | CASSESRGLYGYTF | TGTGCCAGCAGTGAATCTCGGGGACTCTATGGCTACACCTTC
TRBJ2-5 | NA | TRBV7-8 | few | CASSKGRETQYF | TGTGCCAGCAGCAAGGGAAGAGAGACCCAGTACTTC
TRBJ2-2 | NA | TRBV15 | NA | CATSRDLTNTGELFF | TGTGCCACCAGCAGAGATCTAACGAACACCGGGGAGCTGTTTTTT
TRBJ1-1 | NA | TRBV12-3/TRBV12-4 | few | CASSPTGKKNTEAFF | TGTGCCAGCAGCCCAACAGGGAAGAAGAACACTGAAGCTTTCTTT
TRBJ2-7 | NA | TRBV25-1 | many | CASSDPGPDYEQYF | TGTGCCAGCAGTGACCCCGGACCAGACTACGAGCAGTACTTC
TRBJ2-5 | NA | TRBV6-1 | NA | CASTPGTYQETQYF | TGTGCCAGCACGCCCGGGACATACCAAGAGACCCAGTACTTC
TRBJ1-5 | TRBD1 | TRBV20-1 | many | CSAREQGDQPQHF | TGCAGTGCTAGAGAGCAGGGGGATCAGCCCCAGCATTTT
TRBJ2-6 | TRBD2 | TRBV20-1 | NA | CSVPRGGLRGANVLTF | TGCAGTGTTCCTCGGGGAGGGCTGCGTGGGGCCAACGTCCTGACTTTC
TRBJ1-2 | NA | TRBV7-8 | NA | CASSLVGGGREGPHYGYTF | TGTGCCAGCAGCTTAGTTGGTGGGGGACGCGAGGGGCCTCACTATGGCTACACCTTC
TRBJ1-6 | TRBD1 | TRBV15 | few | CATSSPVRDRGRKTYNSPLHF | TGTGCCACCAGCAGCCCTGTCCGGGACAGGGGGCGGAAAACCTATAATTCACCCCTCCACTTT
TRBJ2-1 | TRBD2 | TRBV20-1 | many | CSARASGDNNEQFF | TGCAGTGCTAGAGCCAGCGGGGATAACAATGAGCAGTTCTTC
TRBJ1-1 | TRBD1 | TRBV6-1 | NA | CASSPGGAVLGNTEAFF | TGTGCCAGCAGCCCAGGGGGGGCTGTACTGGGGAACACTGAAGCTTTCTTT
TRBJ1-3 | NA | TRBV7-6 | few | CASSAISGNTIYF | TGTGCCAGCAGCGCGATCTCTGGAAACACCATATATTTT
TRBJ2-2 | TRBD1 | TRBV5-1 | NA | CASSETGESGELFF | TGCGCCAGCAGCGAGACAGGGGAATCCGGGGAGCTGTTTTTT